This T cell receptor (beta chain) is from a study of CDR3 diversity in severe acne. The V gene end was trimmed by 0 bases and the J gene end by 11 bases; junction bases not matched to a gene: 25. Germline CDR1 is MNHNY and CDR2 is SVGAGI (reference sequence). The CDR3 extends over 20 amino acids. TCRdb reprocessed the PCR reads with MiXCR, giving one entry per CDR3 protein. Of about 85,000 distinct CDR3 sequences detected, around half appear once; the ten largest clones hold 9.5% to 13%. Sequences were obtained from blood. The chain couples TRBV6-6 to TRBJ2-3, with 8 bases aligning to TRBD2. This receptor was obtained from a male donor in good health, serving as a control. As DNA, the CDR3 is TGTGCCAGCAGTTACTCCGGGGGGGTCCAACAGAGCGGATTATACAATGAGCAGTATTTT. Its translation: CASSYSGGVQQSGLYNEQYF.